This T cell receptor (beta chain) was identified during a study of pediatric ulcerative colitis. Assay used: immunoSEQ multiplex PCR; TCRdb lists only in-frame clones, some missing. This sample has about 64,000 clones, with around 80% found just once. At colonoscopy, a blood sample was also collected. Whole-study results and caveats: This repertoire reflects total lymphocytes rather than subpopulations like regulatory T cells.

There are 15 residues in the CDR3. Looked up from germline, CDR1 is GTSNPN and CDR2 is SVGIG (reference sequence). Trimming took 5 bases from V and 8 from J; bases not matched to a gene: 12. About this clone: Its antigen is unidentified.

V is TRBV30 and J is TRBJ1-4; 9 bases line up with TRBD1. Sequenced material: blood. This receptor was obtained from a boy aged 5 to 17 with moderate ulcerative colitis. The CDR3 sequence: CAWEDRGTIREKLFF. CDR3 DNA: TGTGCCTGGGAGGACAGGGGTACAATTCGGGAAAAACTGTTTTTT. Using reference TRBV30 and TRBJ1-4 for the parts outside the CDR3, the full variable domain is SQTIHQWPATLVQPVGSPLSLECTVEGTSNPNLYWYRQAAGRGLQLLFYSVGIGQISSEVPQNLSASRPQDRQFILSSKKLLLSDSGFYLCAWEDRGTIREKLFFGSGTQLSVL.